Presented here are 21 T cell receptor beta chains from one specimen sequenced in a study of blood T cells in healthy people across ages. It was with a sample-barcoded 5' primer and a J-beta primer mix that a second PCR of about 6 to 12 cycles was run. TCRdb ran MiXCR on the 5' RACE reads and lists one entry per CDR3 protein. The sample consists of some 710,000 distinct CDR3 sequences, 46% of them appearing once. The sequenced material came from blood. These receptors all come from a man aged 80 or over in good health.

The chain uses TRBV5-1 and TRBJ2-1, with a tentative D call TRBD1 (7 bases). The DNA end favors TRBJ2-7, so the J call may be wrong. Germline CDR1 SGHRS, CDR2 YFSETQ. The CDR3 is 15 residues long. CDR3 sequence reads: CASSSGGSSYNEQYF. The CDR3 nucleotides read TGCGCCAGCAGCTCAGGGGGGAGCTCCTACAATGAGCAGTACTTC.

The chain couples TRBV9 to TRBJ1-1; D is uncertain. Germline values: CDR1 SGDLS, CDR2 YYNGEE. V was pared by 0 bases and J by 11 bases, with 14 bases between. This CDR3 has 13 residues. The CDR3 spells CASSVELSGVAFF. The CDR3, as DNA: TGTGCCAGCAGCGTAGAGCTTTCGGGTGTTGCTTTCTTT.

This chain's CDR3 is CASSDSPGSYNEQFF. DNA for the CDR3: TGTGCCAGCAGTGACTCCCCGGGGTCCTACAATGAGCAGTTCTTC. The chain combines TRBV9 with TRBJ2-1, with D perhaps matching TRBD2 (5 bases). V was clipped by 5 bases and J by 1 base, with 13 bases between them. CDR1 SGDLS and CDR2 YYNGEE come from the germline V gene. The CDR3 is 15 amino acids.

This clonotype was recorded once. This chain joins TRBV25-1 and TRBJ2-5; the D gene could be TRBD1 or TRBD2 (6 bases each). Trimming took off 6 bases at V and 11 bases at J, with 16 bases between the two ends. Germline V lookup: CDR1 MGHDK, CDR2 SYGVNS. The CDR3 has 12 residues. Here the CDR3 reads CASRWGAGEQYF. The CDR3 region has the DNA TGTGCCAGCAGATGGGGGGCTGGGGAGCAGTACTTC.

This clonotype came up a few times. The chain joins TRBV20-1 to TRBJ2-7; 14 nucleotides align to TRBD2. This CDR3 has 16 amino acids. CDR1 is DFQATT and CDR2 is SNEGSKA in the germline V gene (reference sequence). In nucleotides, the CDR3 is TGCAGCGCCAAGGGACTAGCGGGAGTTTCCCCCTACGAGCAGTACTTC. It yields the protein CSAKGLAGVSPYEQYF.

This rearrangement joins TRBV7-2 to TRBJ2-7, with 7 bases aligning to TRBD2. The J call may be mistaken, given a closer DNA end match to TRBJ2-5. This CDR3 has 15 residues. Germline CDR1 is SGHTA and CDR2 is FQGNSA. CDR3 loop: CASSSQRGDRETQYF. CDR3 bases: TGTGCCAGCAGCTCTCAGCGGGGCGACCGGGAGACCCAGTACTTC.

This clonotype has just one count. V is TRBV24-1 and J is TRBJ2-3; D unresolved. Germline V gives CDR1 KGHDR, CDR2 SFDVKD. This CDR3 is built from 14 residues. The ends were cut back, 4 bases at V and 4 bases at J, with 11 bases in the middle. CDR3 nucleotides: TGTGCCACCAGTGACCAAGACTGGTCAGATACGCAGTATTTT. Protein: CATSDQDWSDTQYF.

The CDR3 spells CASSMDYEQYF. The CDR3 nucleotides read TGTGCCAGCAGCATGGACTACGAGCAGTACTTC. The chain links TRBV7-9 to TRBJ2-4; D not certain. With the DNA end fitting TRBJ2-7 better, the J assignment may be wrong. The CDR3 extends over 11 amino acids. The germline CDR1 and CDR2 sequences are SEHNR and FQNEAQ (reference sequence).

The V and J genes are TRBV6-6 and TRBJ1-5, with 7 bases that match TRBD1. V lost 2 bases and J lost 5; bases outside the gene matches: 6. CDR1 and CDR2 (germline): MNHNY, SVGAGI (reference sequence). The CDR3 runs to 15 residues. The CDR3 protein is CASSYGQVDYQPQHF. Written as DNA, the CDR3 is TGTGCCAGCAGTTACGGACAGGTTGATTATCAGCCCCAGCATTTT.

V is TRBV29-1 and J is TRBJ2-2; 12 bases are a match to TRBD1. The germline CDR1 and CDR2 sequences are SQVTM and ANQGSEA. J was trimmed by 2 bases and V by 3 bases; bases with no gene match: 4. This CDR3 contains 16 residues. The DNA of the CDR3 is TGCAGCGTTGACCCGGGACAGGGGGCTAACACCGGGGAGCTGTTTTTT. As protein: CSVDPGQGANTGELFF.

The CDR3, as DNA: TGCAGTGCTAGAGTTCCAGGGTCGGATGGCTACACCTTC. It specifies CSARVPGSDGYTF. V is TRBV20-1 and J is TRBJ1-2; D is perhaps TRBD1 (5 bases). Germline loops: CDR1 DFQATT, CDR2 SNEGSKA (reference sequence). The V end was cut by 1 base, the J end by 6 bases, with 12 bases between. The CDR3 totals 13 residues.

This chain links TRBV7-2 with TRBJ2-1; 12 bases are a match to TRBD2. The V gene's germline CDR1 is SGHTA and CDR2 FQGNSA. This CDR3 is built from 16 residues. J gave up 9 bases and V 5 bases, and 11 bases lay outside the gene matches. This CDR3 reads CASSPGSLAGGGEQFF. CDR3 in DNA: TGTGCCAGCAGCCCCGGATCCCTAGCGGGAGGGGGTGAGCAGTTCTTC.

This clonotype was recorded many times. V usage is TRBV24-1 and J usage is TRBJ2-7, with 11 bases identical to TRBD2. The CDR3 consists of 16 residues. From germline, CDR1 is KGHDR and CDR2 SFDVKD. Trimming cost V 3 bases and J 4 bases; bases outside gene matches: 7. In DNA form, the CDR3 reads TGTGCCACCAGTGATGCCAGAACTAGCGGGAGATACGAGCAGTACTTC. Residues: CATSDARTSGRYEQYF.

The chain uses TRBV5-6 and TRBJ1-2, with TRBD1 matching over 7 bases. The CDR3 is 15 amino acids. The germline CDR1 and CDR2 sequences are SGHDT and YYEEEE. V lost 2 bases to trimming and J lost 7 bases; unmatched junction nucleotides: 11. Written as DNA, the CDR3 is TGTGCCAGCAGCTTTATGACAGGGTGGAAGTCTGGCTACACCTTC. Translation gives CASSFMTGWKSGYTF.

The chain combines TRBV6-1 with TRBJ1-2; 8 nucleotides agree with TRBD1. Germline CDR1 is MNHNS and CDR2 is SASEGT. V trimming: 4 bases; J trimming: 1 base; junction bases outside the gene matches: 2. The length of the CDR3 is 14 residues. CDR3 bases: TGTGCCAGCAGTGCAGACAGGGGTAACTATGGCTACACCTTC. It is translated as CASSADRGNYGYTF.

This clonotype was seen at least ten times. V gene TRBV20-1 combines with J gene TRBJ1-6; 7 positions agree with TRBD1. The V and J ends lost 0 bases and 2 bases, in that order; junction bases with no gene match: 4. The germline CDR1 and CDR2 sequences are DFQATT and SNEGSKA (reference sequence). CDR3 length equals 16 residues. The CDR3 nucleotides read TGCAGTGCTAGAGATAGGGGACAGACCTATAATTCACCCCTCCACTTT. As protein: CSARDRGQTYNSPLHF.

This clonotype turned up a few times. This chain joins TRBV12-3 or TRBV12-4 and TRBJ2-5; the match to TRBD2 covers 9 bases. This CDR3 has 17 amino acids. V trimming: 3 bases; J trimming: 4 bases; junction bases outside the gene matches: 12. The CDR3 here is CASSFIPQTSGPETQYF. In DNA, the CDR3 is TGTGCCAGCAGTTTTATCCCCCAGACTAGCGGCCCAGAGACCCAGTACTTC.

This chain joins TRBV9 and TRBJ2-1; D is uncertain. V was trimmed by 1 base and J by 5 bases, leaving 19 bases between them. This CDR3 comprises 17 residues. Germline V gene data show CDR1 as SGDLS and CDR2 as YYNGEE. CDR3 in amino acids: CASSVLPTASLNNEQFF. CDR3 DNA sequence: TGTGCCAGCAGCGTACTTCCGACTGCGAGCCTTAACAATGAGCAGTTCTTC.

This chain links TRBV7-2 with TRBJ2-5; no clear D gene. V lost 2 bases, J lost 2 bases, and 9 bases lay in between. This CDR3 has 14 amino acids. Germline values: CDR1 SGHTA, CDR2 FQGNSA. CDR3 bases: TGTGCCAGCAGCTTACTCTCAACACAAGAGACCCAGTACTTC. Translating it yields CASSLLSTQETQYF.

The chain uses TRBV7-2 and TRBJ1-2; tentative D call: TRBD1 (5 bases). Germline V gene sequence: CDR1 SGHTA, CDR2 FQGNSA. The CDR3 contains 14 residues. Trimming took 2 bases from V and 5 from J, leaving 12 bases between them. CDR3 nucleotide sequence: TGTGCCAGCAGCTTAAGTCCAGGGACTTATGGCTACACCTTC. It specifies CASSLSPGTYGYTF.

J is TRBJ2-7 and V is TRBV12-3 or TRBV12-4; 11 nucleotides match TRBD2. The V and J ends lost 6 bases and 3 bases, in that order; junction bases with no gene match: 7. This CDR3 contains 15 residues. The CDR3 protein is CASSRTSGPDYEQYF. CDR3 DNA sequence: TGTGCCAGCAGCCGGACTAGCGGGCCTGACTACGAGCAGTACTTC.